This TCR beta chain came from a study of cytomegalovirus exposure and HLA in healthy donors. Study-wide context: From donors who were HLA-typed, an early data release held around 85 million unique TCRs.

Findings of the study overall: There were some public TCRs occurring in many donors, but most TCR sequences were rare.

Worth noting for this clone: Its antigen remains unknown.

PCR amplification relied on 60 Vbeta primers (plus 13 Jbeta primers). Authors' analysis steps: Later reanalysis found tens of millions of unique TCR beta chains, roughly 10 million of them shared. Some clones are missing from TCRdb's copy, which holds only in-frame ones; the method was immunoSEQ multiplex PCR. V and J calls and clone size come straight from that table; D and trimming were deduced from the DNA. The table records around 120,000 clones, almost 85% of them present only once. Input material: PBMCs. The receptor was derived from a boy between 2 and 10 years old in good health and CMV-seronegative.

This CDR3 is CASSPLYRATNEKLFF. Here the CDR3 DNA reads TGTGCCAGCAGCCCATTGTACAGGGCCACTAATGAAAAACTGTTTTTT. The V and J genes are TRBV11-2 and TRBJ1-4; tentatively, D is TRBD1 (6 bases). V lost 5 bases to trimming and J lost 2 bases, with 15 bases between them. CDR1 is SGHAT, CDR2 FQNNGV, per germline. The CDR3 spans 16 residues.